This T cell receptor (beta chain) was recorded in a study of OX40 agonist ivuxolimab in advanced cancers. A note on the overall study: Ivuxolimab was a fully human IgG2 agonistic monoclonal antibody targeting the costimulatory receptor OX40 (CD134). Intravenous ivuxolimab was administered to patients every 2 weeks at six dose levels: 0.01, 0.1, 0.3, 1.5, 3 and 10 mg/kg. Among the 52 dose-escalation patients, about 20 had hepatocellular carcinoma, roughly 15 melanoma, 9 renal cell carcinoma and 9 head and neck cancer. A male proportion of roughly 80% and a mean age of around 60 years, ranging from 23 to 79, were recorded for the dose-escalation cohort. Patients were allowed to have had prior anti-PD-1, anti-PD-L1 or anti-CTLA-4 therapy, and around two fifths of the dose-escalation patients had been treated with checkpoint inhibitors. Partial responses occurred in three dose-escalation patients, of whom one had hepatocellular carcinoma and two had cutaneous melanoma. Peripheral TCRbeta sequencing was intended to test whether TCR sequence diversity was altered and clonal T-cell expansion was caused by ivuxolimab. The paper covers the monotherapy dose-escalation part of the phase I ivuxolimab trial, which included N of about 50 patients.

The paper's findings and limits, for the study overall: In partial responders in the 0.1-3.0 mg/kg groups, normalized peripheral clonal expansion was found to be among the lowest, especially among CD8+ T cells. The antigen specificity of the peripheral T cells that underwent clonal expansion was not determined. After ivuxolimab, CD8+ T cells had more expanded clones than CD4+ T cells on average. At doses of 0.1 to 3.0 mg/kg, clonal expansion of both CD4+ and CD8+ blood T cells was observed from baseline to week 6. Low levels of normalized T-cell clonal expansion were also shown by some nonresponding patients.

On this clone: Its antigen has not been determined. Per-nucleotide qualities are absent, and no much larger clonotype sits a single base away.

The trial excluded patients who had a history of autoimmune disease or were on systemic immunosuppression. Peripheral blood for TCR sequencing was collected from all dose cohorts at baseline, on cycle 4 day 1, and on cycle 7 day 1. Samples were obtained from an open-label, multicenter, first-in-human phase I dose-escalation trial of ivuxolimab. The trial enrolled adults with locally advanced or metastatic head and neck squamous cell, hepatocellular, melanoma or renal cell carcinoma. Before TCR sequencing, CD4+ T cells and CD8+ T cells were sorted from peripheral blood as separate populations. To sequence the TCRbeta CDR3 region, genomic DNA was isolated from the sorted cells. The immunoSEQ Assay was used for sequencing of TCRbeta CDR3 regions. TCRdb took this table from immuneACCESS and kept in-frame rearrangements with V and J called. Such tables lack part of the clones; where checked against another copy, unresolved V genes explain under half of the gap, and the rest is unexplained. This sample lists about 86,000 clones; about 90% were detected once. The ten largest clonotypes hold about 9% of the sample.

The clonotype originates from an adult with an advanced solid tumor such as melanoma, head and neck, liver or kidney cancer. The sample consisted of CD4+ or CD8+ T cells sorted from blood, taken in a trial of the OX40 agonist ivuxolimab.

This receptor carries the CDR3 CASQGISDRDYGYTF. The nucleotides are TGTGCCAGCCAGGGGATTTCCGACAGGGACTATGGCTACACCTTC. The rearranged chain carries TRBV14 and TRBJ1-2, and TRBD1 aligns with 7 junction nucleotides. Taken from the germline V gene, the CDR1 and CDR2 loops are SGHDN and FVKESK. From the cysteine up to the phenylalanine, the CDR3 has a length of 15 residues. Of the read, only the CDR3 DNA is kept; its 45 bases are in frame from base 1. V and J are trimmed by 8 bases and 3 bases, and the gene matches miss 12 bases of the junction.